This T cell receptor (beta chain) was sequenced during a study of T cell repertoires in cytomegalovirus infection. Germline lookup yields CDR1 MNHNS and CDR2 SASEGT. The CDR3 is 12 amino acids. Germline trimming cut 8 bases from V and 3 bases from J; bases unmatched to any gene: 2. MiXCR, run by TCRdb on the reads, gives a single entry per CDR3 protein. Of under 600,000 distinct CDR3 sequences in the sample, approximately 17% were seen once. Points on this clonotype: This may be a read error, as it is one base from a much larger clone. Since the CDR3 does not end with the conserved phenylalanine or tryptophan, this likely comes from a read error.

This sequence was found in a human donor in good health (CMV status not recorded). Some clones in this sample may be carry-over from other donors' samples. The chain joins TRBV6-1 to TRBJ2-7, with 9 bases aligning to TRBD2. Sequenced sample: CD8+ T cells from PBMCs. The CDR3 DNA is TGTGCCAGCCGCGGGGGGGACTACGAGCAGTACTTA. As protein: CASRGGDYEQYL.